The 17 T cell receptor beta chains below were found in one sample sequenced in a study of CD8+ T cells in alopecia areata. Once RNA had been extracted, it was reverse transcribed into cDNA to act as the sequencing template. This table comes from immunoSEQ multiplex PCR, and its TCRdb copy is limited to in-frame clones, with some not included. The table shows over 150,000 clones, with 55% to 70% occurring only once. The treatment was: oral pan-JAK inhibitor, 5-10 mg twice daily. The specimen comprised CD4+ T cells sorted from blood, sampled at week 24, from a patient treated with tofacitinib. Receptors originate from a human donor with alopecia areata.

This clone was observed a few times. The rearrangement joins TRBV27 to TRBJ2-7, with D hard to call. The V gene's germline CDR1 is MNHEY and CDR2 SMNVEV (reference sequence). V was trimmed by 7 bases and J by 3 bases, leaving 10 bases between them. This CDR3 region has 12 residues. The CDR3 bases are TGTGCCAGCACCTCACAGCACTACGAGCAGTACTTC. Residues: CASTSQHYEQYF.

The chain couples TRBV23-1 to TRBJ2-5; the match to TRBD2 covers 10 bases. TRBV23-1 has ORF status, its function being uncertain. After removal of 3 bases from V and 2 bases from J, the junction contained 15 bases not matched to a gene. The CDR3 has 19 amino acids. CDR3 amino acids: CASSHIVASGGPLQETQYF. For the CDR3, the DNA is TGCGCCAGCAGTCACATCGTGGCTAGCGGGGGCCCCCTACAAGAGACCCAGTACTTC.

CDR3 coding DNA: TGTGCCAGCAGCTCTCCAGTGGGGGCTCCTAATGAAAAACTGTTTTTT. Residues: CASSSPVGAPNEKLFF. The genes are TRBV5-6 and TRBJ1-4, with TRBD1 as a possible D gene (6 bases). This CDR3 has 16 amino acids. Trimming cost V 3 bases and J 3 bases, with 15 bases left between them. Germline-derived CDR1 and CDR2 are SGHDT and YYEEEE.

This clone was recorded once. V gene TRBV30 combines with J gene TRBJ2-7; D is unclear. Germline CDR1 and CDR2: GTSNPN and SVGIG (reference sequence). The CDR3 sequence is 15 residues long. Deletions cut 0 bases from V and 6 bases from J, with 18 bases between. The CDR3 DNA reads TGTGCCTGGAGTGTGGGTCTGGGGATATCCGGCGAGCAGTACTTC. It translates to CAWSVGLGISGEQYF.

V usage is TRBV25-1 and J usage is TRBJ1-5, with D tentatively TRBD1 (5 bases). CDR1 and CDR2 (germline): MGHDK, SYGVNS. The CDR3 sequence is 13 residues long. V dropped 8 bases and J dropped 6 bases, with 14 bases sitting between them. The chain's CDR3 is CASHGGKGQPQHF. The CDR3 DNA reads TGTGCCAGCCACGGGGGAAAGGGTCAGCCCCAGCATTTT.

This clone was counted only a few times. The chain couples TRBV4-3 to TRBJ2-7, with D perhaps being TRBD1 or TRBD2 (5 bases each). CDR1 is LGHNA and CDR2 is YSLEER in the germline V gene. The CDR3 spans 14 residues. Trimming removed 4 bases at V and 1 base at J, with 11 bases between. CDR3 bases: TGCGCCAGCAGCCGGGGACGGAGTTCCTACGAGCAGTACTTC. Its protein product is CASSRGRSSYEQYF.

The rearrangement joins TRBV4-1 to TRBJ2-7, with TRBD1 matching 10 bases. The germline CDR1 and CDR2 sequences are MGHRA and YSYEKL. The CDR3 contains 16 residues. V trimming: 2 bases; J trimming: 4 bases; junction bases outside the gene matches: 8. This chain's CDR3 is CASSQTGTGVKYEQYF. CDR3 DNA sequence: TGCGCCAGCAGCCAAACCGGGACAGGGGTAAAGTACGAGCAGTACTTC.

The V and J genes are TRBV5-1 and TRBJ2-7; 13 positions agree with TRBD2. Germline CDR1 is SGHRS and CDR2 is YFSETQ. The CDR3 runs to 16 residues. The junction had 6 bases not matched to a gene; V was cut back by 3 bases and J by 3 bases. CDR3 protein: CASSSGLAGVLYEQYF. The CDR3, as DNA: TGCGCCAGCAGCTCAGGACTAGCGGGAGTACTCTACGAGCAGTACTTC.

This chain joins TRBV10-3 and TRBJ1-4; TRBD1 is a possible D gene (5 bases). This CDR3 region has 15 residues. V lost 3 bases and J lost 6, with 14 bases in between. Per germline, CDR1 ENHRY and CDR2 SYGVKD. CDR3 protein: CAISERRDSDEKLFF. CDR3 nucleotide sequence: TGTGCCATCAGTGAACGCAGGGATTCGGATGAAAAACTGTTTTTT.

The J gene is TRBJ1-2, the V gene TRBV5-4; 7 bases agree with TRBD1. CDR1 and CDR2 (germline): SGHNT, YYREEE (reference sequence). This CDR3 has 15 amino acids. The V and J ends lost 4 bases and 3 bases, in that order; junction bases with no gene match: 9. The CDR3 DNA is TGTGCCAGCAGCCAGACAGGGACGACTGACTATGGCTACACCTTC. This codes for CASSQTGTTDYGYTF.

This clone was found a few times. V is TRBV4-1 and J is TRBJ2-1; 12 bases agree with TRBD2. The trim removed 4 bases at V and 6 bases at J, leaving 4 bases unmatched. Per the germline V gene, CDR1 is MGHRA and CDR2 is YSYEKL. The CDR3 has 15 amino acids. The CDR3 reads CASSPGLAGINEQFF. CDR3 coding DNA: TGCGCCAGCAGCCCTGGACTAGCGGGAATCAATGAGCAGTTCTTC.

This clone was detected only a few times. Other DNA sequences in the same sample also yield this CDR3. This chain links TRBV28 with TRBJ1-2; the D gene is possibly TRBD1 (6 bases). V was pared by 1 base and J by 7 bases, with 10 bases between. CDR1 is MDHEN and CDR2 is SYDVKM in the germline V gene. This CDR3 comprises 13 residues. The CDR3 here is CASSLSGVGGYTF. In nucleotides, the CDR3 is TGTGCCAGCAGTTTATCAGGGGTGGGTGGCTACACCTTC.

In this sample, this clone turned up a few times. This sequence joins TRBV20-1 and TRBJ2-5, with TRBD1 identical over 8 bases. This CDR3 comprises 11 residues. Germline V gene sequence: CDR1 DFQATT, CDR2 SNEGSKA (reference sequence). The J segment lost 8 bases and the V segment lost 3 bases, leaving 2 bases of the junction unmatched. CDR3 DNA: TGCAGTGCTAGGACAGGGGAAACCCAGTACTTC. Encoded protein: CSARTGETQYF.

This clone was found a few times. J is TRBJ2-5 and V is TRBV30, with D perhaps TRBD1 or TRBD2 (6 bases each). Trimming cost V 1 base and J 3 bases, with 9 bases left between them. There are 13 residues in the CDR3. The V gene's germline CDR1 is GTSNPN and CDR2 SVGIG (reference sequence). This CDR3 reads CAWSEGGKETQYF. As DNA, the CDR3 is TGTGCCTGGAGTGAGGGGGGAAAAGAGACCCAGTACTTC.

The chain has TRBV30 and TRBJ2-7; 8 bases fit TRBD1. The length of the CDR3 is 15 residues. Trimming removed 5 bases from V and 6 bases from J; junction bases left unmatched: 15. Germline CDR1 is GTSNPN and CDR2 is SVGIG (reference sequence). Here the CDR3 DNA reads TGTGCCTGGGGCGGGCGGGCAGGGGGCGTCTCCGAGCAGTACTTC. Translating gives CAWGGRAGGVSEQYF. Full variable domain (outside the CDR3, taken from reference TRBV30 and TRBJ2-7): SQTIHQWPATLVQPVGSPLSLECTVEGTSNPNLYWYRQAAGRGLQLLFYSVGIGQISSEVPQNLSASRPQDRQFILSSKKLLLSDSGFYLCAWGGRAGGVSEQYFGPGTRLTVT.

V gene TRBV23-1 combines with J gene TRBJ2-7, with D unresolved. TRBV23-1 is an open reading frame, and its role is uncertain. This CDR3 is built from 14 residues. V lost 0 bases and J lost 5, with 11 bases in between. CDR3 sequence (DNA): TGCGCCAGCAGTCAATCGAAGGTCAGCCACGAGCAGTACTTC. Its translation: CASSQSKVSHEQYF.

The chain employs TRBV5-4 and TRBJ2-5, with 9 bases aligning to TRBD1. V lost 2 bases and J lost 5; bases outside the gene matches: 10. The germline CDR1 and CDR2 sequences are SGHNT and YYREEE (reference sequence). The CDR3 is 16 amino acids. The CDR3, as DNA: TGTGCCAGCAGCTTCGTGTCGGGACAGGGTGGTGAGACCCAGTACTTC. Protein sequence: CASSFVSGQGGETQYF.